The entry below gives a single TCR beta chain sequence along with its context. These data originate in a study of blood T cell repertoires in COVID-19. Overall study context: Donors in the United States, Italy and Spain gave samples during acute or convalescent COVID-19.

Method: immunoSEQ multiplex PCR; TCRdb's copy keeps in-frame clones and lacks some. The table lists 100,000 to 150,000 clones, 84% of them singletons. Unmatched junction bases numbered 5, after V lost 5 bases and J lost 3 bases. This CDR3 spans 14 amino acids. Per the germline V gene, CDR1 is MDHEN and CDR2 is SYDVKM. Ages ranged from roughly 18 to 100 years, with residence in approximately 23 US areas. Participant-reported clinical history was the basis for cohort assignment. This clonotype was sampled from a man in his forties with acute COVID-19. J is TRBJ2-7 and V is TRBV28; 9 nucleotides line up with TRBD1. Sequencing used PBMCs or T cells enriched from blood (not recorded which). The CDR3 DNA sequence: TGTGCCAGCAGTGCCGGGACAGGGTTCTACGAGCAGTACTTC. Amino acids: CASSAGTGFYEQYF.